This paragraph covers one T cell receptor beta chain sequence. The antigen remains unidentified. The sample belongs to a study of vaccination effects on CD4 cells after COVID-19. General study findings and limits: Late after vaccination, infection- and vaccine-induced clones showed marked clonal contraction. Researchers report that only 1 of 255 vaccine-induced clones in healthy vaccinees cross-reacted with common cold coronaviruses. Only a few convalescent patients and no early post-infection timepoints featured in the study.

Using immunoSEQ multiplex PCR, the repertoire was profiled, and TCRdb retains in-frame clones only, with some absent. The sample holds under 80,000 clones, roughly 80% seen once. Pools of viral peptides were used by the ViraFEST assay to expand antigen-specific CD4+ T cells ahead of sequencing. At the end of around 11 days of culture, CD4+ T cells were isolated. Half-medium replacement with IL-2 medium occurred on days 3 and 7. The junction had 10 bases not matched to a gene; V was cut back by 6 bases and J by 5 bases. CDR3 size: 16 residues. The germline gives CDR1 SGDLS, CDR2 YYNGEE. The gene calls are TRBV9 and TRBJ2-2, with 10 bases aligning to TRBD1. This clonotype was obtained from a human donor who received a COVID-19 vaccine. The sequencing here drew on CD4+ T cells from PBMCs cultured with HCoV-229E spike peptides, taken before COVID-19 vaccination. The CDR3 DNA follows: TGTGCCAGCACCGTCGGACAGGGGGATTTAACCGGGGAGCTGTTTTTT. This sequence encodes CASTVGQGDLTGELFF.